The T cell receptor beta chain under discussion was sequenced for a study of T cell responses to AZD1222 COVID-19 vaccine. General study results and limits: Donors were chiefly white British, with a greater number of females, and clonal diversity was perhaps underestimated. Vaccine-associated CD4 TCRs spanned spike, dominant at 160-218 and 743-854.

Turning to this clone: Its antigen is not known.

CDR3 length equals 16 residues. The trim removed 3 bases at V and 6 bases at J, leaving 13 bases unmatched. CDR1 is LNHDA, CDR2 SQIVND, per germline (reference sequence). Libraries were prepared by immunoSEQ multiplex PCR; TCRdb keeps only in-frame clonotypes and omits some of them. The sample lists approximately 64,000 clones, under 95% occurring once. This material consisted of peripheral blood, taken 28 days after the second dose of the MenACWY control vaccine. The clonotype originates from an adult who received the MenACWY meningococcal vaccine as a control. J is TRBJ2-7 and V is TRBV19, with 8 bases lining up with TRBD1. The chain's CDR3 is CASSIQAGGGLLEQYF. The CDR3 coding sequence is TGTGCCAGTAGTATTCAGGCAGGGGGCGGATTACTCGAGCAGTACTTC.